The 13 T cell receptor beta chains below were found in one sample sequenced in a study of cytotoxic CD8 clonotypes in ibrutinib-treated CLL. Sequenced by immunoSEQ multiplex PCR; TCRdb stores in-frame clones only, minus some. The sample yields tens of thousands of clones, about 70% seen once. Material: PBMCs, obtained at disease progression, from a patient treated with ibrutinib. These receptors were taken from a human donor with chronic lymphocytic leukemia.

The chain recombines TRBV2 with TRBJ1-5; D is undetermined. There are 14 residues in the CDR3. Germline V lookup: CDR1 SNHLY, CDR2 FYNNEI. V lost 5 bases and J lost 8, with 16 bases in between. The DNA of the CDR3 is TGTGCCAGCAGTTATACAGCCTCCCAGGAGCCCCAGCATTTT. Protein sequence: CASSYTASQEPQHF.

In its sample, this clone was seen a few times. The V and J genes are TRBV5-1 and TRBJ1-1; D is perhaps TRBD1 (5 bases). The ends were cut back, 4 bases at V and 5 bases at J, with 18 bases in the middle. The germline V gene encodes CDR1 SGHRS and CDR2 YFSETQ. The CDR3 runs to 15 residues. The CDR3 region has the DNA TGCGCCAGCAGCATGACAGAGGGTGGTGGGACTGAAGCTTTCTTT. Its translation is CASSMTEGGGTEAFF. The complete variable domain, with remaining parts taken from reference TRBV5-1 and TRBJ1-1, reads KAGVTQTPRYLIKTRGQQVTLSCSPISGHRSVSWYQQTPGQGLQFLFEYFSETQRNKGNFPGRFSGRQFSNSRSEMNVSTLELGDSALYLCASSMTEGGGTEAFFGQGTRLTVV.

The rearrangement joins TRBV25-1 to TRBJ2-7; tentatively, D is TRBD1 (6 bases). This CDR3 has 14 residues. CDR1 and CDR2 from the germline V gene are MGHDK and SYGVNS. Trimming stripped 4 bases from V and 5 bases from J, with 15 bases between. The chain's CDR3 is CASSGQKTGHEQYF. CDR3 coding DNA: TGTGCCAGCAGTGGACAAAAGACAGGCCACGAGCAGTACTTC.

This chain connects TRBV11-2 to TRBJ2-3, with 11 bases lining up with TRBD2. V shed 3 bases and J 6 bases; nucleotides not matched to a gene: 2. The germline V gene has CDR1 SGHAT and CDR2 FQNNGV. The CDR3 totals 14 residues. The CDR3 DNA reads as TGTGCCAGCAGCTTTAGCGGGAGGGGGGATACGCAGTATTTT. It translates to CASSFSGRGDTQYF.

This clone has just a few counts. CDR3 in amino acids: CASCPPVQETQYF. In DNA, the CDR3 is TGTGCCAGCTGTCCACCAGTCCAAGAGACCCAGTACTTC. The J gene is TRBJ2-5, the V gene TRBV28; D not resolved. Per the germline V gene, CDR1 is MDHEN and CDR2 is SYDVKM. This CDR3 has 13 residues. V gave up 8 bases and J gave up 1 base, with 11 bases separating them.

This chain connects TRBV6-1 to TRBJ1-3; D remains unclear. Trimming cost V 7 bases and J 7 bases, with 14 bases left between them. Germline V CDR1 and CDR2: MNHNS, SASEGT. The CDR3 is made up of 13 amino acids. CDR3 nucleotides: TGTGCCAGCATCCCCGGAGGTCGGAACACCATATATTTT. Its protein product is CASIPGGRNTIYF.

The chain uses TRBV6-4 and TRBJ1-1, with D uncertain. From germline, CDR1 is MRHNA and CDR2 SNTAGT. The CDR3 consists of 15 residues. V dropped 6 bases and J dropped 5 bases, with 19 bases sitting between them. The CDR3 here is CASSPPLPEETEAFF. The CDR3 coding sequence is TGTGCCAGCAGCCCACCCTTGCCGGAGGAGACTGAAGCTTTCTTT.

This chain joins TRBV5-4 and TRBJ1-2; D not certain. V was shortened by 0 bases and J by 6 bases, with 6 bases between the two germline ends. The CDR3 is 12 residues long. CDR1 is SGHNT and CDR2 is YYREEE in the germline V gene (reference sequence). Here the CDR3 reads CASSLDSHGYTF. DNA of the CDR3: TGTGCCAGCAGCTTGGACAGTCATGGCTACACCTTC.

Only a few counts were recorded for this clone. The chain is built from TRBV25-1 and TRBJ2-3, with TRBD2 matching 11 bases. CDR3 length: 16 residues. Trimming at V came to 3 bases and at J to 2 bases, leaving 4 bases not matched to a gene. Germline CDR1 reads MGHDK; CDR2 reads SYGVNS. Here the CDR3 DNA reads TGTGCCAGCAGTGAGGGGACTAGCGGATACACAGATACGCAGTATTTT. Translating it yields CASSEGTSGYTDTQYF.

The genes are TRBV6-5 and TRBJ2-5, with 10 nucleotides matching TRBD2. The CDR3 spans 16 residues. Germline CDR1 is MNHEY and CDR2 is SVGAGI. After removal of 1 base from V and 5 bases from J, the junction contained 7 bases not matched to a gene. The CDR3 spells CASSYWERGGWETQYF. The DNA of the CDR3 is TGTGCCAGCAGTTACTGGGAGCGGGGGGGCTGGGAGACCCAGTACTTC.

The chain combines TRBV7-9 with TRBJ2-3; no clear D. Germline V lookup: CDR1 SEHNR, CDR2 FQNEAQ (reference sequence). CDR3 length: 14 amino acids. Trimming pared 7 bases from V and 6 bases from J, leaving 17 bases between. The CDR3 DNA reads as TGTGCCAGCAACCATCCCATCCTCGGGGATACGCAGTATTTT. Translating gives CASNHPILGDTQYF.

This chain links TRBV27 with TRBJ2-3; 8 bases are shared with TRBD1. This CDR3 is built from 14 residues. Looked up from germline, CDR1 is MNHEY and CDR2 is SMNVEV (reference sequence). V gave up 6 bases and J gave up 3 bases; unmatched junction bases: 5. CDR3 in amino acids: CASRRQGSTDTQYF. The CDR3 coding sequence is TGTGCCAGCAGAAGACAGGGGTCTACAGATACGCAGTATTTT.

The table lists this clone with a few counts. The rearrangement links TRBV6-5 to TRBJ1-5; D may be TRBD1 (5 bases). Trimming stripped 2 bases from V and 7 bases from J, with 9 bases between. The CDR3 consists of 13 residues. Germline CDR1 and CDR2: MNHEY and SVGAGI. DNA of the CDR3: TGTGCCAGCAGTTACGACAGTAAGCAGCCCCAGCATTTT. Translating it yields CASSYDSKQPQHF.